This record concerns one T cell receptor beta chain sequence. Its antigen is not identified. This entry is derived from a study of Siglec-9 on CD8 T cells in melanoma. Points from the study as a whole: An effector memory CD8+ T-cell subset seemingly accumulating in melanoma was reportedly marked and regulated by Siglec-9.

Repertoires were generated with immunoSEQ multiplex PCR, while TCRdb's copy carries only in-frame clones and drops some. The repertoire has about 36,000 clones, roughly 84% of them found once; the top ten carry about 1.7%. CDR1 is MDHEN, CDR2 SYDVKM, per germline. CDR3 size: 13 residues. The V gene end was trimmed by 4 bases and the J gene end by 3 bases; junction bases not matched to a gene: 2. This receptor was identified in a human donor in good health. The specimen sequenced was Siglec-9- CD8+ T cells sorted from blood. The rearrangement joins TRBV28 to TRBJ2-7; 8 bases are shared with TRBD1. CDR3 in DNA: TGTGCCAGCAGTTCTGGACAGGGCTACGAGCAGTACTTC. This translates into CASSSGQGYEQYF. Filled out from reference TRBV28 and TRBJ2-7, the complete variable domain reads DVKVTQSSRYLVKRTGEKVFLECVQDMDHENMFWYRQDPGLGLRLIYFSYDVKMKEKGDIPEGYSVSREKKERFSLILESASTNQTSMYLCASSSGQGYEQYFGPGTRLTVT.